Shown below are 23 T cell receptor beta chains from a single sample sequenced in a study of identifying expanded T cells in peripheral blood. Some clones are missing from TCRdb's copy, which holds only in-frame ones; the method was immunoSEQ multiplex PCR. Of more than 75,000 clones in the sample, approximately 83% were seen once. Sample: blood. The receptors were gathered from a person aged 18-69 years in good health.

This clone occurred once. This chain links TRBV27 with TRBJ1-2; no clear D. The CDR3 consists of 13 residues. CDR1 and CDR2 from the germline V gene are MNHEY and SMNVEV (reference sequence). Trimming removed 1 base from V and 13 bases from J, with 16 bases in between. This CDR3 reads CASSLYPNSAGTF. The CDR3 region has the DNA TGTGCCAGCAGTTTATACCCAAACAGCGCCGGCACCTTC.

This clone appeared once. This chain connects TRBV19 to TRBJ1-1, with D unclear. Trimming took 6 bases from V and 1 from J, leaving 12 bases between them. The germline V gene has CDR1 LNHDA and CDR2 SQIVND (reference sequence). CDR3 length: 14 amino acids. CDR3 DNA: TGTGCCAGTAGAGGCAGGAGACAGAACACTGAAGCTTTCTTT. This sequence encodes CASRGRRQNTEAFF.

The chain joins TRBV19 to TRBJ1-3; TRBD1 aligns across 7 bases. V lost 4 bases and J lost 3; bases outside the gene matches: 15. Germline-derived CDR1 and CDR2 are LNHDA and SQIVND (reference sequence). There are 18 residues in the CDR3. CDR3 nucleotides: TGTGCCAGTAGTAGGGCTCCAATACAGGGGTTCTTTGGAAACACCATATATTTT. This translates into CASSRAPIQGFFGNTIYF.

J is TRBJ1-4 and V is TRBV7-7; a weak D match, TRBD1 (5 bases). Trimming took off 10 bases at V and 6 bases at J, with 9 bases between the two ends. Germline CDR1 and CDR2: SSHAT and FNYEAQ (reference sequence). The CDR3 is made up of 11 amino acids. CDR3 DNA sequence: TGTGCCACGCTCAGGGATGAAAAACTGTTTTTT. It yields the protein CATLRDEKLFF.

The rearrangement joins TRBV6-1 to TRBJ2-6; D is unclear. Deletions cut 2 bases from V and 0 bases from J, with 5 bases between. Germline CDR1 is MNHNS and CDR2 is SASEGT. CDR3 length equals 15 residues. CDR3 DNA sequence: TGTGCCAGCAGTGAACCGGGCTCTGGGGCCAACGTCCTGACTTTC. This gives the protein CASSEPGSGANVLTF.

This chain links TRBV7-2 with TRBJ2-1, with TRBD1 matching over 8 bases. The germline V gene encodes CDR1 SGHTA and CDR2 FQGNSA. This CDR3 comprises 15 residues. J was trimmed by 7 bases and V by 5 bases; bases with no gene match: 10. CDR3 in DNA: TGTGCCAGCAGCCGTCAGGGGGCCTTGGGGAATGAGCAGTTCTTC. Translation gives CASSRQGALGNEQFF.

V gene TRBV7-2 combines with J gene TRBJ2-7, with D unresolved. Per germline, CDR1 SGHTA and CDR2 FQGNSA. Trimming took off 2 bases at V and 6 bases at J, with 5 bases between the two ends. This CDR3 is 11 amino acids long. The CDR3 sequence: CASSLLAEQYF. DNA of the CDR3: TGTGCCAGCAGCTTATTGGCCGAGCAGTACTTC.

This rearrangement joins TRBV5-4 to TRBJ1-1; TRBD1 might be the D (6 bases). CDR3 length: 14 amino acids. Germline CDR1 reads SGHNT; CDR2 reads YYREEE (reference sequence). V was pared by 0 bases and J by 4 bases, with 10 bases between. For the CDR3, the DNA is TGTGCCAGCAGCTTGGGACAAGGGGGCACTGAAGCTTTCTTT. Translating it yields CASSLGQGGTEAFF.

This rearrangement joins TRBV29-1 to TRBJ2-5; 10 nucleotides match TRBD2. The trim removed 7 bases at V and 6 bases at J, leaving 14 bases unmatched. Germline CDR1 is SQVTM and CDR2 is ANQGSEA. The CDR3 runs 15 residues. CDR3: CSAVSGGREFKTQYF. CDR3 sequence (DNA): TGCAGCGCAGTTAGCGGGGGGCGAGAGTTTAAGACCCAGTACTTC.

The rearrangement joins TRBV4-3 to TRBJ2-7; D gene unclear. Trimming pared 0 bases from V and 4 bases from J, leaving 10 bases between. CDR1 is LGHNA, CDR2 YSLEER, per germline. This CDR3 is built from 14 residues. The CDR3 DNA follows: TGCGCCAGCAGCCAAGATATAACCGCTTACGAGCAGTACTTC. It codes for CASSQDITAYEQYF.

This rearrangement joins TRBV15 to TRBJ2-1; 7 bases line up with TRBD1. Per the germline V gene, CDR1 is LNHNV and CDR2 is YYDKDF (reference sequence). The junction had 10 bases not matched to a gene; V was cut back by 0 bases and J by 8 bases. There are 16 residues in the CDR3. The CDR3 sequence: CATSRDARQGSDEQFF. The CDR3 DNA follows: TGTGCCACCAGCAGAGATGCGAGACAGGGTAGCGATGAGCAGTTCTTC.

This clone was detected ten times or more. At the DNA level, this CDR3 is encoded by other sequences in the same sample as well. The chain combines TRBV18 with TRBJ1-5; D is possibly TRBD1 (6 bases). Germline V gene sequence: CDR1 KGHSH, CDR2 LQKENI. CDR3 length: 13 residues. Trimming stripped 4 bases from V and 3 bases from J, with 7 bases between. The chain's CDR3 is CASSRQDNQPQHF. In DNA, the CDR3 is TGTGCCAGCTCACGACAGGACAATCAGCCCCAGCATTTT.

This clone was observed a single time. The chain joins TRBV10-3 to TRBJ1-2, with D unresolved. Germline V gene lookup returns CDR1 ENHRY and CDR2 SYGVKD. V shed 2 bases and J shed 8 bases, with 12 bases lying between them. The CDR3 sequence is 13 residues long. CDR3 in amino acids: CAISEGLLGGYTF. For the CDR3, the DNA is TGTGCCATCAGTGAGGGACTCCTTGGCGGCTACACCTTC.

The chain has TRBV7-8 and TRBJ1-2; D possibly corresponds to TRBD1 (5 bases). Trimming took 2 bases from V and 0 from J, leaving 13 bases between them. This CDR3 spans 16 amino acids. Per the germline V gene, CDR1 is SGHVS and CDR2 is FQNEAQ. This chain's CDR3 is CASSLFQGGTNYGYTF. The CDR3 nucleotides read TGTGCCAGCAGCTTATTCCAGGGAGGGACTAACTATGGCTACACCTTC. The complete variable domain, with remaining parts taken from reference TRBV7-8 and TRBJ1-2, reads GAGVSQSPRYKVAKRGQDVALRCDPISGHVSLFWYQQALGQGPEFLTYFQNEAQLDKSGLPSDRFFAERPEGSVSTLKIQRTQQEDSAVYLCASSLFQGGTNYGYTFGSGTRLTVV.

The V and J genes are TRBV6-6 and TRBJ2-7; no clear D. The germline V gene has CDR1 MNHNY and CDR2 SVGAGI (reference sequence). V lost 4 bases to trimming and J lost 3 bases, with 4 bases between them. CDR3 length equals 11 residues. CDR3 DNA sequence: TGTGCCAGCAGTTCCCTCTACGAGCAGTACTTC. This codes for CASSSLYEQYF.

V and J are TRBV7-7 and TRBJ2-5; possible D gene TRBD1, 5 bases. This CDR3 spans 13 amino acids. Trimming stripped 3 bases from V and 2 bases from J, with 7 bases between. In germline, CDR1 is SSHAT, CDR2 FNYEAQ (reference sequence). CDR3 in amino acids: CASSLQGQETQYF. The CDR3 DNA follows: TGTGCCAGCAGCTTGCAGGGTCAAGAGACCCAGTACTTC.

The chain combines TRBV30 with TRBJ2-3; maybe TRBD2 (6 bases). V was shortened by 0 bases and J by 10 bases, with 20 bases between the two germline ends. Per the germline V gene, CDR1 is GTSNPN and CDR2 is SVGIG (reference sequence). There are 15 residues in the CDR3. DNA for the CDR3: TGTGCCTGGAGTGTGGGGGGATTGGCTCGGGGCGCGCAGTATTTT. As protein: CAWSVGGLARGAQYF.

The V and J genes are TRBV6-5 and TRBJ1-1; a weak D match, TRBD1 (6 bases). The germline V gene encodes CDR1 MNHEY and CDR2 SVGAGI. The CDR3 totals 15 residues. V was cut by 6 bases and J by 6 bases, with 20 bases left in between. CDR3 residues: CASSLSTGFMAEAFF. The CDR3 nucleotides are TGTGCCAGCAGCCTCTCTACAGGGTTTATGGCTGAAGCTTTCTTT.

V and J are TRBV27 and TRBJ2-2, with D perhaps matching TRBD1 (6 bases). CDR1 MNHEY and CDR2 SMNVEV come from the germline V gene (reference sequence). The CDR3 sequence is 15 residues long. Trimming removed 6 bases at V and 5 bases at J, with 16 bases between. CDR3 in amino acids: CASSPWTEPTGELFF. The DNA of the CDR3 is TGTGCCAGCAGCCCCTGGACAGAACCGACCGGGGAGCTGTTTTTT.

Regarding this clone: Additional DNA sequences in this sample encode the identical CDR3. The J gene is TRBJ1-1, the V gene TRBV7-9; unclear D gene. V shed 1 base and J shed 0 bases, with 3 bases lying between them. Looked up from germline, CDR1 is SEHNR and CDR2 is FQNEAQ (reference sequence). The CDR3 contains 13 residues. CDR3 sequence: CASSLDMNTEAFF. The CDR3 DNA sequence: TGTGCCAGCAGCTTAGATATGAACACTGAAGCTTTCTTT.

The chain combines TRBV5-1 with TRBJ2-3, with TRBD1 as a possible D gene (5 bases). Trimming cost V 3 bases and J 7 bases, with 6 bases left between them. Germline CDR1 SGHRS, CDR2 YFSETQ. The CDR3 length is 11 residues. The CDR3 sequence is CASSSGYTQYF. The CDR3, as DNA: TGCGCCAGCAGCTCAGGGTATACGCAGTATTTT. Looking up the rest from reference TRBV5-1 and TRBJ2-3 gives the full variable domain: KAGVTQTPRYLIKTRGQQVTLSCSPISGHRSVSWYQQTPGQGLQFLFEYFSETQRNKGNFPGRFSGRQFSNSRSEMNVSTLELGDSALYLCASSSGYTQYFGPGTRLTVL.

This chain connects TRBV5-1 to TRBJ1-1; D not certain. The germline gives CDR1 SGHRS, CDR2 YFSETQ. V was pared by 1 base and J by 2 bases, with 6 bases between. CDR3 size: 13 residues. CDR3 residues: CASSLTQNTEAFF. CDR3 coding DNA: TGCGCCAGCAGCTTGACGCAAAACACTGAAGCTTTCTTT.

The chain uses TRBV7-8 and TRBJ2-1; possibly TRBD2 for D (6 bases). Trimming took off 3 bases at V and 9 bases at J, with 12 bases between the two ends. The CDR3 spans 13 residues. Germline CDR1 SGHVS, CDR2 FQNEAQ. This CDR3 is CASSFGGEGEQFF. As DNA, the CDR3 is TGTGCCAGCAGCTTCGGGGGTGAGGGTGAGCAGTTCTTC. Filled out from reference TRBV7-8 and TRBJ2-1, the complete variable domain reads GAGVSQSPRYKVAKRGQDVALRCDPISGHVSLFWYQQALGQGPEFLTYFQNEAQLDKSGLPSDRFFAERPEGSVSTLKIQRTQQEDSAVYLCASSFGGEGEQFFGPGTRLTVL.